A single sample gave rise to the 30 T cell receptor beta chains below, sequenced in a study of identical twins. In TCRdb, the 5' RACE reads were re-called with MiXCR into one record per CDR3 protein. The sample contains roughly 250,000 distinct CDR3 sequences, about 14% of which appear only once. Source material: memory (CD45RO+) T cells sorted from blood. The receptors come from a woman aged 18-30 years in good health.

This clonotype appeared a few times. The V call is TRBV6-2 or TRBV6-3, the J call TRBJ2-7; D assignment may be TRBD1 or TRBD2 (5 bases each). The V end lost 6 bases, the J end lost 3 bases, and 18 bases lay between the germline ends. Germline values: CDR1 MNHEY, CDR2 SVGEGT. This CDR3 comprises 15 residues. CDR3 sequence: CASSLEGKGRYEQYF. The CDR3 bases are TGTGCCAGCAGCCTAGAGGGAAAGGGACGCTACGAGCAGTACTTC.

This chain uses TRBV20-1 with TRBJ2-7, with no clear D. V lost 3 bases and J lost 0, with 15 bases in between. The CDR3 runs to 15 residues. Germline V gene data show CDR1 as DFQATT and CDR2 as SNEGSKA (reference sequence). The CDR3 nucleotides are TGCAGTGCTAGGAGGTGGCGGCAGAGCTCCTACGAGCAGTACTTC. Translated, it gives CSARRWRQSSYEQYF.

This clonotype came up many times. The chain carries TRBV5-1 and TRBJ2-6; D is unresolved. This CDR3 region has 14 residues. Trimming removed 5 bases from V and 0 bases from J, with 6 bases in between. Germline lookup yields CDR1 SGHRS and CDR2 YFSETQ. The CDR3 protein is CASRVSSGANVLTF. The CDR3 region has the DNA TGCGCCAGCAGGGTGTCCTCTGGGGCCAACGTCCTGACTTTC.

The chain couples TRBV3-1 to TRBJ1-1; tentatively, D is TRBD1 (6 bases). In germline, CDR1 is LGHDT, CDR2 YNNKEL (reference sequence). The V and J ends lost 4 bases and 2 bases respectively, with 14 bases between them. This CDR3 comprises 15 residues. Here the CDR3 reads CASSPYQGPNTEAFF. In nucleotides, the CDR3 is TGTGCCAGCAGCCCATATCAGGGGCCAAACACTGAAGCTTTCTTT.

The V and J genes are TRBV20-1 and TRBJ1-2; D unclear. V lost 3 bases and J lost 9, with 11 bases in between. Germline lookup yields CDR1 DFQATT and CDR2 SNEGSKA (reference sequence). CDR3 length equals 11 residues. The CDR3 region has the DNA TGCAGTGCTAGCCGGGATCTGAGCTACACCTTC. Translated: CSASRDLSYTF.

This clonotype has a handful of counts. This chain connects TRBV12-3 or TRBV12-4 to TRBJ2-7; perhaps TRBD1 as D (7 bases). The CDR3 spans 16 residues. V lost 3 bases, J lost 1 base, and 16 bases lay in between. CDR3 DNA sequence: TGTGCCAGCAGTTTTGATGGGAGGACAGGATCCTACGAGCAGTACTTC. It encodes CASSFDGRTGSYEQYF.

The chain joins TRBV20-1 to TRBJ2-1, with 12 bases that match TRBD2. Germline CDR1 and CDR2: DFQATT and SNEGSKA (reference sequence). This CDR3 has 21 residues. After removal of 6 bases from V and 0 bases from J, the junction contained 21 bases not matched to a gene. The CDR3 sequence: CSATQGLAGTPGARSYNEQFF. As DNA, the CDR3 is TGCAGTGCCACCCAAGGACTAGCGGGAACCCCGGGCGCCCGCTCCTACAATGAGCAGTTCTTC.

Only a few counts were recorded for this clonotype. V and J are TRBV6-1 and TRBJ2-7; either TRBD1 or TRBD2 may fit D (5 bases each). The V gene's germline CDR1 is MNHNS and CDR2 SASEGT. The V end lost 4 bases, the J end lost 0 bases, and 19 bases lay between the germline ends. This CDR3 has 17 amino acids. The CDR3 loop reads CASSGRTSSTSSYEQYF. Here the CDR3 DNA reads TGTGCCAGCAGTGGCCGGACAAGCTCCACTAGCTCCTACGAGCAGTACTTC.

This clonotype was observed at least ten times. This chain connects TRBV6-1 to TRBJ1-2; TRBD1 matches at 9 bases. Looked up from germline, CDR1 is MNHNS and CDR2 is SASEGT. V was pared by 7 bases and J by 8 bases, with 11 bases of the junction left unmatched. This CDR3 has 14 residues. CDR3 in DNA: TGTGCCAGCACTGACCCCGGGACAGGGAGAGGCTACACCTTC. This codes for CASTDPGTGRGYTF.

In this sample, this clonotype turned up a few times. The chain recombines TRBV20-1 with TRBJ2-5, with 10 positions matching TRBD1. The CDR3 loop spans 13 amino acids. After removal of 3 bases from V and 5 bases from J, the junction contained 3 bases not matched to a gene. Germline V gene lookup returns CDR1 DFQATT and CDR2 SNEGSKA (reference sequence). The CDR3 bases are TGCAGTGCTAGTGGACAGGGGGTCGAGACCCAGTACTTC. This codes for CSASGQGVETQYF.

This rearrangement joins TRBV30 to TRBJ2-5; TRBD2 matches at 9 bases. The V gene's germline CDR1 is GTSNPN and CDR2 SVGIG (reference sequence). This CDR3 has 14 amino acids. The V and J ends lost 5 bases and 4 bases, in that order; junction bases with no gene match: 8. As DNA, the CDR3 is TGTGCCTGGGAAAAACTAGCGGGTACAGAGACCCAGTACTTC. Its protein product is CAWEKLAGTETQYF.

The chain joins TRBV27 to TRBJ2-1; possibly TRBD1 or TRBD2 for D (5 bases each). In germline, CDR1 is MNHEY, CDR2 SMNVEV (reference sequence). V shed 11 bases and J shed 8 bases, with 13 bases lying between them. This CDR3 has 11 amino acids. In DNA form, the CDR3 reads TGTGCCCGACAGACCGGGGATGAGCAGTTCTTC. This translates into CARQTGDEQFF.

The table lists this clonotype with many counts. This chain joins TRBV6-5 and TRBJ2-7; D may be TRBD1 (6 bases). The CDR3 extends over 16 amino acids. CDR1 is MNHEY and CDR2 is SVGAGI in the germline V gene. V lost 0 bases to trimming and J lost 5 bases, with 17 bases between them. The CDR3 loop is CASSYSFSQGIHEQYF. The DNA for the CDR3 is TGTGCCAGCAGTTACTCGTTTTCGCAGGGGATCCACGAGCAGTACTTC.

This clonotype has at least ten counts. V gene TRBV4-1 combines with J gene TRBJ1-1, with D perhaps TRBD1 (5 bases). V gave up 1 base and J gave up 1 base, with 16 bases separating them. The CDR3 spans 17 residues. Germline lookup yields CDR1 MGHRA and CDR2 YSYEKL. CDR3 DNA sequence: TGCGCCAGCAGCCAAGTTGATTTGGGGGGGACGAACACTGAAGCTTTCTTT. It is translated as CASSQVDLGGTNTEAFF.

The gene calls are TRBV11-2 and TRBJ2-5, with 8 bases that match TRBD2. The CDR3 sequence is 13 residues long. V shed 7 bases and J 3 bases; nucleotides not matched to a gene: 4. Germline V gene sequence: CDR1 SGHAT, CDR2 FQNNGV. The DNA for the CDR3 is TGTGCCAGCACCTTTAGCGGGGAAGAGACCCAGTACTTC. This gives the protein CASTFSGEETQYF.

This clonotype occurred a few times. The chain combines TRBV7-9 with TRBJ1-5; 8 bases fit TRBD1. V lost 8 bases and J lost 7; bases outside the gene matches: 7. CDR3 length equals 13 residues. CDR1 and CDR2 (germline): SEHNR, FQNEAQ (reference sequence). CDR3 sequence: CASGQGLGQPQHF. The CDR3 nucleotides are TGTGCCAGCGGACAGGGCCTCGGGCAGCCCCAGCATTTT.

The chain couples TRBV12-3 or TRBV12-4 to TRBJ2-5; D gene unclear. The CDR3 has 13 residues. V lost 10 bases and J lost 0, with 12 bases in between. CDR3 sequence reads: CATKTTYQETQYF. The CDR3 coding sequence is TGTGCCACCAAGACGACGTACCAAGAGACCCAGTACTTC.

J is TRBJ1-6 and V is TRBV20-1; the D is unclear. The V gene lost 0 bases and the J gene lost 7 bases, with 19 bases spanning the gap. This CDR3 is built from 17 residues. Germline lookup yields CDR1 DFQATT and CDR2 SNEGSKA (reference sequence). The DNA for the CDR3 is TGCAGTGCTAGAGACGCCGGCGTGGGGAATAACAATTCACCCCTCCACTTT. This translates into CSARDAGVGNNNSPLHF.

At least ten counts were recorded for this clonotype. The V call is TRBV5-1, the J call TRBJ1-4, with D hard to call. Germline CDR1 SGHRS, CDR2 YFSETQ. This CDR3 has 14 amino acids. Trimming took 5 bases from V and 5 from J, leaving 13 bases between them. CDR3 coding DNA: TGCGCCAGCAGTTTCGGACGGTTCAATGAAAAACTGTTTTTT. This codes for CASSFGRFNEKLFF.

This clonotype was seen only a few times. The chain combines TRBV5-1 with TRBJ1-2, with D unresolved. CDR3 length: 13 residues. V was shortened by 6 bases and J by 6 bases, with 15 bases between the two germline ends. The germline gives CDR1 SGHRS, CDR2 YFSETQ. CDR3 DNA sequence: TGCGCCAGCACCGAAGGGCCCGAGGATGGCTACACCTTC. Its translation: CASTEGPEDGYTF.

The CDR3 nucleotides are TGTGCCAGCAGCTTGGGTTCTGGAAACACCATATATTTT. Its protein product is CASSLGSGNTIYF. The chain joins TRBV7-9 to TRBJ1-3; D unresolved. Germline loops: CDR1 SEHNR, CDR2 FQNEAQ (reference sequence). V lost 3 bases and J lost 1, with 4 bases in between. The CDR3 is 13 residues long.

The chain joins TRBV9 to TRBJ2-7; D may match TRBD1 or TRBD2 (5 bases each). The germline V gene encodes CDR1 SGDLS and CDR2 YYNGEE. The CDR3 loop spans 15 amino acids. The V gene lost 0 bases and the J gene lost 3 bases, with 13 bases spanning the gap. The CDR3, as DNA: TGTGCCAGCAGCGTAGCTTTGGGACGGATCTACGAGCAGTACTTC. Protein: CASSVALGRIYEQYF.

The V gene is TRBV7-3, the J gene TRBJ2-1; 10 bases agree with TRBD2. V lost 5 bases, J lost 4 bases, and 11 bases stayed unmatched. This CDR3 contains 17 residues. Germline V CDR1 and CDR2: SGHTA, FQGTGA. The CDR3 DNA sequence: TGTGCCAGCAGCGACCCCGGGGAGCGGGGGGGATACAATGAGCAGTTCTTC. This sequence encodes CASSDPGERGGYNEQFF.

This clonotype was counted only a few times. The chain carries TRBV10-3 and TRBJ1-4; TRBD1 might be the D (5 bases). The CDR3 is 12 residues long. V shed 6 bases and J shed 5 bases, with 7 bases lying between them. Germline V gene lookup returns CDR1 ENHRY and CDR2 SYGVKD. The CDR3 DNA reads as TGTGCCATCAGGGACAAGAATGAAAAACTGTTTTTT. Translating gives CAIRDKNEKLFF.

This sequence joins TRBV20-1 and TRBJ1-5; D might be TRBD1 (5 bases). The CDR3 contains 14 residues. Trimming left V 6 bases short and J 6 bases short, with 18 bases between. CDR1 and CDR2 from the germline V gene are DFQATT and SNEGSKA (reference sequence). CDR3 coding DNA: TGCAGTGCCAGGGACTCAGGAGGGCGTCAGCCCCAGCATTTT. Translated, it gives CSARDSGGRQPQHF.

This CDR3 reads CAWSVAGSNSPLHF. The CDR3 DNA is TGTGCCTGGAGTGTGGCAGGGTCAAATTCACCCCTCCACTTT. The chain has TRBV30 and TRBJ1-6, with D perhaps matching TRBD1 (5 bases). CDR1 is GTSNPN and CDR2 is SVGIG in the germline V gene (reference sequence). V was shortened by 0 bases and J by 7 bases, with 10 bases between the two germline ends. There are 14 residues in the CDR3.

The genes are TRBV20-1 and TRBJ2-7; 11 nucleotides align to TRBD2. Germline V gives CDR1 DFQATT, CDR2 SNEGSKA (reference sequence). CDR3 length: 14 residues. J was trimmed by 4 bases and V by 6 bases; bases with no gene match: 8. The CDR3 coding sequence is TGCAGTGCAGGGTCTAGCGGGAGGTCTTACGAGCAGTACTTC. It codes for CSAGSSGRSYEQYF.

This clonotype was observed a few times. The genes are TRBV20-1 and TRBJ1-1, with a weak D call TRBD1 (5 bases). V lost 2 bases and J lost 0, with 13 bases in between. In germline, CDR1 is DFQATT, CDR2 SNEGSKA (reference sequence). The CDR3 length is 15 residues. CDR3 nucleotide sequence: TGCAGTGCTAGAAATTTCGGACATTTGAACACTGAAGCTTTCTTT. This codes for CSARNFGHLNTEAFF.

The rearrangement joins TRBV11-3 to TRBJ2-1; 11 bases are shared with TRBD2. Per the germline V gene, CDR1 is SGHNT and CDR2 is YENEEA. J was trimmed by 8 bases and V by 1 base; bases with no gene match: 7. The CDR3 consists of 16 residues. CDR3 amino acids: CASSLGLAGGVDEQFF. The DNA of the CDR3 is TGTGCCAGCAGCTTAGGCCTAGCGGGGGGTGTCGATGAGCAGTTCTTC.

This clonotype was detected a few times. The rearrangement joins TRBV5-1 to TRBJ2-5; tentatively, D is TRBD1 or TRBD2 (5 bases each). Trimming took off 3 bases at V and 3 bases at J, with 18 bases between the two ends. Germline V gene sequence: CDR1 SGHRS, CDR2 YFSETQ. The CDR3 extends over 16 amino acids. This CDR3 reads CASSYFGDGRKETQYF. CDR3 sequence (DNA): TGCGCCAGCAGCTACTTCGGGGACGGAAGGAAAGAGACCCAGTACTTC.